The source of this T cell receptor beta chain is a study of OX40 agonist ivuxolimab in advanced cancers. Findings and limits, study-wide: Among expanded peripheral T cells, antigen specificity went undetermined. Compared with CD4+, CD8+ T cells on average had more expanded clones.

A remark on this clone: Its antigen is not known.

CDR1 and CDR2 from the germline V gene are LNHDA and SQIVND (reference sequence). The CDR3 runs 15 residues. J was trimmed by 3 bases and V by 5 bases; bases with no gene match: 5. Sequencing used immunoSEQ multiplex PCR; TCRdb keeps in-frame clones, though not all of them. The sample holds about 63,000 clones, about 77% seen once. The V gene is TRBV19, the J gene TRBJ2-7, with TRBD2 identical over 12 bases. The sequence derives from an adult with an advanced solid tumor such as melanoma, head and neck, liver or kidney cancer. Source: CD4+ or CD8+ T cells sorted from blood, taken in a trial of the OX40 agonist ivuxolimab. The CDR3 bases are TGTGCCAGTAGTGCCACTAGCGGGGGGTTCTACGAGCAGTACTTC. Protein product: CASSATSGGFYEQYF.